The 5 T cell receptor beta chains in this list originate from one sample, sequenced in a study of shared clonotypes between healthy human individuals. The protocol was immunoSEQ multiplex PCR, while the TCRdb copy is restricted to in-frame clones and leaves out a portion. The sample carries about 980,000 clones, about three quarters recorded once. Material: memory CD4+ T cells sorted from blood. The sample's subset: CD45RA-negative fraction. The origin of the receptors is a man between 18 and 35 years old in good health.

The J gene is TRBJ2-7, the V gene TRBV5-6, with D possibly being TRBD1 (6 bases). Per germline, CDR1 SGHDT and CDR2 YYEEEE. V lost 1 base and J 7 bases, leaving 24 bases between the germline ends. The CDR3 runs 17 residues. In DNA, the CDR3 is TGTGCCAGCAGCTTGTGGGACAAACGGAGCCTCCAGACAGAGCAGTACTTC. Its translation: CASSLWDKRSLQTEQYF.

Notes on this clone: With a much larger clone just one base away, this may be a read error. The V call is TRBV6-5, the J call TRBJ2-7; TRBD1 is a possible D gene (6 bases). Deletions cut 0 bases from V and 0 bases from J, with 9 bases between. Germline V CDR1 and CDR2: MNHEY, SVGAGI. This CDR3 is 15 amino acids long. The DNA of the CDR3 is TGTGCCAGCAGTTACTCGGCGGACAGCTCCTACGAGCAGTACTTC. This translates into CASSYSADSSYEQYF.

This clone turned up a few times. V gene TRBV13 combines with J gene TRBJ1-6, with D unresolved. Germline values: CDR1 PRHDT, CDR2 FYEKMQ (reference sequence). Trimming took 7 bases from V and 0 from J, leaving 7 bases between them. This CDR3 region has 14 residues. The CDR3 loop reads CASTISSYNSPLHF. In nucleotides, the CDR3 is TGTGCCAGCACAATCAGCTCCTATAATTCACCCCTCCACTTT. The full variable domain, its missing parts supplied by reference TRBV13 and TRBJ1-6, is AAGVIQSPRHLIKEKRETATLKCYPIPRHDTVYWYQQGPGQDPQFLISFYEKMQSDKGSIPDRFSAQQFSDYHSELNMSSLELGDSALYFCASTISSYNSPLHFGNGTRLTVT.

The chain employs TRBV5-4 and TRBJ1-3; 9 bases line up with TRBD1. The CDR3 is 18 residues long. V shed 3 bases and J 0 bases; nucleotides not matched to a gene: 10. CDR1 and CDR2 from the germline V gene are SGHNT and YYREEE (reference sequence). The CDR3 loop reads CASSSNRPGQGSGNTIYF. In DNA form, the CDR3 reads TGTGCCAGCAGCTCTAACCGTCCGGGACAGGGCTCTGGAAACACCATATATTTT.

The rearrangement links TRBV29-1 to TRBJ2-7, with D possibly being TRBD1 (6 bases). The CDR3 consists of 17 residues. From germline, CDR1 is SQVTM and CDR2 ANQGSEA. V lost 2 bases and J 3 bases, leaving 23 bases between the germline ends. Here the CDR3 reads CSVELGAKGSWDYEQYF. DNA of the CDR3: TGCAGCGTTGAATTGGGGGCTAAGGGAAGTTGGGACTACGAGCAGTACTTC.